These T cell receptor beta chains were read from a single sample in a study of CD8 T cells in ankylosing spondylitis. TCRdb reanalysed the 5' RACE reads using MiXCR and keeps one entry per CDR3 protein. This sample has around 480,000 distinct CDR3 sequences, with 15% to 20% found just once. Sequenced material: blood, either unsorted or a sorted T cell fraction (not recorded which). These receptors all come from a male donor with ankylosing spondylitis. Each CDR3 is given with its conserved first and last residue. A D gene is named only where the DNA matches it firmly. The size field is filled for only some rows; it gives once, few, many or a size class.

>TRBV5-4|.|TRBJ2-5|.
CASSFPGHQETQYF
TGTGCCAGCAGCTTTCCGGGACACCAAGAGACCCAGTACTTC
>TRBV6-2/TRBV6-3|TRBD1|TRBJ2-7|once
CASSYREQGGYEQYF
TGTGCCAGCAGTTATCGGGAACAGGGGGGCTACGAGCAGTACTTC
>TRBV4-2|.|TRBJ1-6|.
CASSGRPSPQGLIGDSPLHF
TGTGCCAGCAGCGGCCGACCCAGTCCCCAGGGGCTCATAGGGGATTCACCCCTCCACTTT
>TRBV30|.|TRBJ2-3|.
CAWSEADTQYF
TGTGCCTGGAGTGAGGCAGATACGCAGTATTTT
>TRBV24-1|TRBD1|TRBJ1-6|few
CATSDPGQAPLHF
TGTGCCACCAGTGACCCGGGACAGGCACCCCTCCACTTT
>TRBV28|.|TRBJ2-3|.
CASSLPTVSTDTQYF
TGTGCCAGCAGTTTGCCCACGGTTAGCACAGATACGCAGTATTTT
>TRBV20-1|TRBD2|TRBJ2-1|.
CSAYRTSGYNEQFF
TGCAGTGCGTATAGGACTAGCGGTTACAATGAGCAGTTCTTC
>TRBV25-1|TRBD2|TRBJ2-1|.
CASSAWTSGRDEQFF
TGTGCCAGCAGTGCCTGGACTAGCGGGAGGGATGAGCAGTTCTTC
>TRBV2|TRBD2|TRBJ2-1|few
CASSEPREVYNEQFF
TGTGCCAGCAGTGAACCTCGGGAGGTGTACAATGAGCAGTTCTTC
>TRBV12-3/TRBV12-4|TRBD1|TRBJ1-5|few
CASRQGGQGLQPQHF
TGTGCCAGCAGACAGGGGGGACAGGGGCTCCAGCCCCAGCATTTT
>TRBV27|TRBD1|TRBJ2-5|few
CASSSYRGQEAQYF
TGTGCCAGCAGTTCCTACAGGGGGCAGGAGGCCCAGTACTTC
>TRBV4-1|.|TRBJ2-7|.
CASSQEGGAHEQYF
TGCGCCAGCAGCCAAGAAGGGGGGGCCCACGAGCAGTACTTC
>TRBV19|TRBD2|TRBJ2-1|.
CASSTLLAGSYNEQFF
TGTGCCAGTAGTACCCTACTAGCGGGCTCCTACAATGAGCAGTTCTTC
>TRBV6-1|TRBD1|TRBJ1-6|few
CASSTGQGRSPLHF
TGTGCCAGCAGTACAGGACAGGGTCGGTCACCCCTCCACTTT
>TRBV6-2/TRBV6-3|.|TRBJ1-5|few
CASSYRSVGNQPQHF
TGTGCCAGCAGTTACCGGTCCGTGGGCAATCAGCCCCAGCATTTT
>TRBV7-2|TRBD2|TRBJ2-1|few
CASSRGTSYYEQFF
TGTGCCAGCAGCCGCGGGACTAGCTACTATGAGCAGTTCTTC
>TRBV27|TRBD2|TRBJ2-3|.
CASSWGGGPLTSDTQYF
TGTGCCAGCAGTTGGGGCGGGGGGCCTTTGACCTCAGATACGCAGTATTTT
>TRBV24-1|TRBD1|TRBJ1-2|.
CATSDTGTGPYGYTF
TGTGCCACCAGTGACACCGGGACAGGGCCATATGGCTACACCTTC
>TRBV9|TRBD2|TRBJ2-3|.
CASSAGGEDTQYF
TGTGCCAGCAGCGCGGGGGGGGAAGATACGCAGTATTTT
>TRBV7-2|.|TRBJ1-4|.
CASSDSGLNEKLFF
TGTGCCAGCTCTGATTCGGGTCTTAATGAAAAACTGTTTTTT
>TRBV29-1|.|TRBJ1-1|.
CSVGRVTEAFF
TGCAGCGTTGGTAGGGTGACTGAAGCTTTCTTT
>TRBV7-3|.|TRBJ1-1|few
CASSLNPVPNTEAFF
TGTGCCAGCAGCTTAAACCCCGTCCCGAACACTGAAGCTTTCTTT
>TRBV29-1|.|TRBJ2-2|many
CSVEQDHTGELFF
TGCAGCGTTGAACAGGACCACACCGGGGAGCTGTTTTTT
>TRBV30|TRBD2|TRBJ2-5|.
CAWSGGGPTAQYF
TGTGCCTGGAGTGGGGGAGGGCCCACAGCCCAGTACTTC
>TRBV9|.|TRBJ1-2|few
CASSARGGPGGYTF
TGTGCCAGCAGCGCGAGGGGGGGTCCCGGCGGCTACACCTTC
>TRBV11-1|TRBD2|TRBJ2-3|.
CASNRWGAGGEGTDTQYF
TGTGCCAGCAATCGGTGGGGTGCGGGGGGTGAGGGCACAGATACGCAGTATTTT
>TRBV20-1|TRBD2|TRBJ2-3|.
CSARNSGTNTDTQYF
TGCAGTGCTAGGAATAGCGGGACTAACACAGATACGCAGTATTTT